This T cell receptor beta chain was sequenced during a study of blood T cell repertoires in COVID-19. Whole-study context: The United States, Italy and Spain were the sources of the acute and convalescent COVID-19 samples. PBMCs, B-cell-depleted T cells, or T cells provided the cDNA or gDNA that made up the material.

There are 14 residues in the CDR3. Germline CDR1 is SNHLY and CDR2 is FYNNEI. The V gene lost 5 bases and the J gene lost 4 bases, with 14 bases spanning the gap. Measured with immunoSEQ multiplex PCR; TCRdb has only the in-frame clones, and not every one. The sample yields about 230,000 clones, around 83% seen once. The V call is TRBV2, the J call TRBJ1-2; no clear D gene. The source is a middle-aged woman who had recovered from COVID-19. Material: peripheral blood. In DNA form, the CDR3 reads TGTGCCAGCAGTCCTCAGGTCCCTTCCTATGGCTACACCTTC. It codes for CASSPQVPSYGYTF. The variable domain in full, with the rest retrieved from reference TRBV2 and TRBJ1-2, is EPEVTQTPSHQVTQMGQEVILRCVPISNHLYFYWYRQILGQKVEFLVSFYNNEISEKSEIFDDQFSVERPDGSNFTLKIRSTKLEDSAMYFCASSPQVPSYGYTFGSGTRLTVV.